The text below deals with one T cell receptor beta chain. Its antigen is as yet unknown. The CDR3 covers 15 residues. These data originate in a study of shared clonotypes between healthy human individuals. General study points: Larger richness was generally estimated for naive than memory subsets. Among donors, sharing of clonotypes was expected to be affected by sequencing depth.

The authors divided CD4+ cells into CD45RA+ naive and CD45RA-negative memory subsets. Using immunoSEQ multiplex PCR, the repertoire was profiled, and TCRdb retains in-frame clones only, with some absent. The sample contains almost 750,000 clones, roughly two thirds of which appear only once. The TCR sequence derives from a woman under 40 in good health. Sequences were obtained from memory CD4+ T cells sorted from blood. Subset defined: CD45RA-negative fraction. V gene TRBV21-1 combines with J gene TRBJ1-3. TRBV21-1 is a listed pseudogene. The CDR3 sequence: CASSKAPSSGNTIYF. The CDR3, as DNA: TGTGCCAGCAGCAAAGCCCCGTCCTCTGGAAACACCATATATTTT.